The clone carrying this T cell receptor (beta chain) appeared a few times. The time point here: pre-sensitization, week 0. As to treatment: therapeutic diphenylcyclopropenone sensitization with weekly scalp DPC. MiXCR was run by TCRdb on the RACE reads, yielding one entry per CDR3 protein. The repertoire has roughly 100,000 distinct CDR3 sequences, 8% to 10% of them found once; the top ten carry approximately 3.9%. The entry originates in a study of human T cells and chemical hapten exposure. The CDR3 runs to 20 residues. V lost 4 bases and J lost 5, with 32 bases in between. Germline-derived CDR1 and CDR2 are SGHTA and FQGNSA.

V and J are TRBV7-2 and TRBJ1-1; D remains unclear. The sequence was obtained from a woman between 40 and 55 years old with alopecia areata. Some clones in this sample may be carry-over from other donors' samples. The sample consisted of whole blood, taken in connection with sensitization to the hapten diphenylcyclopropenone (DPC). DNA of the CDR3: TGTGCCAGCAGCTCTAGTGGTGACATTCAGTCAGCAAGTTTTCAAACTGAAGCTTTCTTT. Translating gives CASSSSGDIQSASFQTEAFF.